One and the same sample provided the 6 T cell receptor beta chains below, sequenced in a study of cytomegalovirus exposure and HLA in healthy donors. The PCR employed 60 Vbeta primers together with 13 Jbeta primers. Profiling relied on immunoSEQ multiplex PCR, and the TCRdb table lists in-frame clones only, not all of them. The data contain approximately 140,000 clones, about 74% of them seen just once; the ten biggest clones take up roughly 1%. The material sequenced was PBMCs. The receptors stem from a woman aged 55-70 years in good health and CMV-seronegative.

The chain couples TRBV7-8 to TRBJ2-2; TRBD2 matches 9 bases. The germline V gene encodes CDR1 SGHVS and CDR2 FQNEAQ. The CDR3 is 15 residues long. V lost 5 bases to trimming and J lost 4 bases; unmatched junction nucleotides: 5. The CDR3 DNA reads TGTGCCAGCAGCAGGACTAGCGCCAGCACCGGGGAGCTGTTTTTT. Amino acid sequence: CASSRTSASTGELFF.

The chain recombines TRBV18 with TRBJ2-5; TRBD2 agrees at 8 bases. Unmatched junction bases numbered 11, after V lost 4 bases and J lost 1 base. This CDR3 spans 17 amino acids. The germline V gene has CDR1 KGHSH and CDR2 LQKENI. In nucleotides, the CDR3 is TGTGCCAGCTCACTCACCCTGGCTAGCGGGCCCCAAGAGACCCAGTACTTC. It translates to CASSLTLASGPQETQYF.

This sequence joins TRBV6-5 and TRBJ2-2; D unclear. The germline V and J ends were trimmed by 2 bases and 2 bases, with 6 bases remaining between them. The germline V gene encodes CDR1 MNHEY and CDR2 SVGAGI. The CDR3 loop spans 14 amino acids. For the CDR3, the DNA is TGTGCCAGCAGTTACGGGCTTAACACCGGGGAGCTGTTTTTT. This encodes CASSYGLNTGELFF.

The V and J genes are TRBV6-5 and TRBJ1-4; D remains ambiguous. CDR3 length: 13 residues. Trimming pared 5 bases from V and 7 bases from J, leaving 11 bases between. From germline, CDR1 is MNHEY and CDR2 SVGAGI. CDR3 sequence (DNA): TGTGCCAGCAGTGGTCGTCCGGTTGAAAAACTGTTTTTT. Amino acids: CASSGRPVEKLFF.

This chain uses TRBV28 with TRBJ1-1; D remains ambiguous. V was cut by 7 bases and J by 4 bases, with 13 bases left in between. The CDR3 sequence is 13 residues long. Germline V gene lookup returns CDR1 MDHEN and CDR2 SYDVKM. The CDR3 DNA reads TGTGCCAGCATTCCACTCCTCGGCACTGAAGCTTTCTTT. Translation gives CASIPLLGTEAFF. The whole variable domain, filled in from reference TRBV28 and TRBJ1-1, reads DVKVTQSSRYLVKRTGEKVFLECVQDMDHENMFWYRQDPGLGLRLIYFSYDVKMKEKGDIPEGYSVSREKKERFSLILESASTNQTSMYLCASIPLLGTEAFFGQGTRLTVV.

J is TRBJ1-1 and V is TRBV2; tentatively, D is TRBD1 (5 bases). Germline-derived CDR1 and CDR2 are SNHLY and FYNNEI. The V end lost 3 bases, the J end lost 4 bases, and 15 bases lay between the germline ends. This CDR3 comprises 15 residues. CDR3 in amino acids: CASSDNRGGSTEAFF. The CDR3 DNA follows: TGTGCCAGCAGTGATAATAGGGGAGGTAGCACTGAAGCTTTCTTT.